The 25 T cell receptor beta chains presented below share a single source sample, sequenced in a study of CD8 T cells in ankylosing spondylitis. TCRdb processed the 5' RACE reads anew with MiXCR; each CDR3 protein has one entry. The sample lists about 150,000 distinct CDR3 sequences; approximately 10% were seen once. Source material: blood, either unsorted or a sorted T cell fraction (not recorded which). The receptor source for this set is a female donor with ankylosing spondylitis or in good health (not recorded which).

This clonotype was detected ten times or more. The gene calls are TRBV29-1 and TRBJ2-2, with a weak D call TRBD1 (5 bases). The V gene lost 4 bases and the J gene lost 0 bases, with 9 bases spanning the gap. Germline V gene lookup returns CDR1 SQVTM and CDR2 ANQGSEA. The CDR3 is made up of 14 amino acids. In DNA form, the CDR3 reads TGCAGCGTTGCTCAGGGCGCGAACACCGGGGAGCTGTTTTTT. Translating gives CSVAQGANTGELFF.

The chain is built from TRBV9 and TRBJ2-2; weak D call: TRBD2 (6 bases). The CDR3 totals 14 residues. Germline V gives CDR1 SGDLS, CDR2 YYNGEE. V lost 1 base and J 4 bases, leaving 8 bases between the germline ends. CDR3 protein: CASSVPGATGELFF. The CDR3, as DNA: TGTGCCAGCAGCGTACCGGGAGCCACCGGGGAGCTGTTTTTT.

In this sample, this clonotype turned up many times. V and J are TRBV18 and TRBJ1-4; possibly TRBD1 for D (6 bases). This CDR3 is 16 amino acids long. The germline gives CDR1 KGHSH, CDR2 LQKENI. V lost 3 bases and J lost 3, with 14 bases in between. The CDR3, as DNA: TGTGCCAGCTCACCCGCCGGACAGCTACCTAATGAAAAACTGTTTTTT. The encoded protein is CASSPAGQLPNEKLFF.

The rearrangement uses TRBV10-3 and TRBJ1-5, with D perhaps TRBD1 (6 bases). Germline V CDR1 and CDR2: ENHRY, SYGVKD. Trimming stripped 8 bases from V and 7 bases from J, with 18 bases between. The CDR3 runs to 14 residues. The CDR3 is CAIRGGREGQPQHF. In DNA, the CDR3 is TGTGCCATCCGGGGGGGCAGGGAAGGACAGCCCCAGCATTTT.

The chain uses TRBV12-3 or TRBV12-4 and TRBJ2-1, with D uncertain. The CDR3 contains 15 residues. Trimming cost V 3 bases and J 4 bases, with 13 bases left between them. CDR3 nucleotide sequence: TGTGCCAGCAGTTTGAGGACCATAGGTTACAATGAGCAGTTCTTC. Encoded protein: CASSLRTIGYNEQFF.

This clonotype was recorded at least ten times. V is TRBV10-3 and J is TRBJ1-1; perhaps TRBD1 as D (5 bases). Trimming cost V 3 bases and J 1 base, with 21 bases left between them. Germline CDR1 is ENHRY and CDR2 is SYGVKD. CDR3 length equals 18 residues. The CDR3: CAISERAGITVTNTEAFF. The CDR3 DNA sequence: TGTGCCATCAGTGAACGAGCAGGGATAACCGTGACGAACACTGAAGCTTTCTTT.

This clonotype was observed at least ten times. The chain recombines TRBV12-3 or TRBV12-4 with TRBJ1-1, with 7 nucleotides matching TRBD1. Losses at the gene ends were 2 bases for V and 5 bases for J; bases not matched to a gene: 8. The CDR3 totals 15 residues. In DNA form, the CDR3 reads TGTGCCAGCAGTTTACTCGAGGGGGCAAGGACTGAAGCTTTCTTT. It is translated as CASSLLEGARTEAFF.

This clonotype was observed many times. The chain combines TRBV7-2 with TRBJ2-7, with D uncertain. Germline values: CDR1 SGHTA, CDR2 FQGNSA. Trimming stripped 2 bases from V and 2 bases from J, with 10 bases between. The CDR3 has 14 residues. The DNA for the CDR3 is TGTGCCAGCAGCTTATCTGGCGATACCTACGAGCAGTACTTC. Translation: CASSLSGDTYEQYF.

Ten or more counts support this clonotype. In DNA, the CDR3 is TGTGCCAGTAGTACCAACAGGGCCAACACTGAAGCTTTCTTT. Translated: CASSTNRANTEAFF. The chain carries TRBV19 and TRBJ1-1, with D perhaps matching TRBD1 (6 bases). Germline V CDR1 and CDR2: LNHDA, SQIVND (reference sequence). There are 14 residues in the CDR3. Trimming removed 4 bases from V and 2 bases from J, with 11 bases in between.

This clonotype was detected ten times or more. V gene TRBV11-2 combines with J gene TRBJ2-1, with D perhaps matching TRBD2 (5 bases). Trimming removed 3 bases from V and 9 bases from J, with 9 bases in between. The CDR3 runs 12 residues. CDR1 SGHAT and CDR2 FQNNGV come from the germline V gene. The CDR3 is CASSLTAGEQFF. The DNA of the CDR3 is TGTGCCAGCAGCTTGACTGCGGGTGAGCAGTTCTTC.

The genes are TRBV18 and TRBJ1-3; D remains unclear. V lost 5 bases and J lost 2, with 16 bases in between. The germline V gene encodes CDR1 KGHSH and CDR2 LQKENI. This CDR3 is built from 16 residues. CDR3 protein: CASSSTVGSAGNTIYF. The DNA for the CDR3 is TGTGCCAGCTCAAGCACAGTGGGGTCAGCTGGAAACACCATATATTTT.

In this sample, this clonotype turned up many times. V is TRBV4-1 and J is TRBJ1-4; 7 positions agree with TRBD1. Trimming removed 0 bases from V and 8 bases from J; junction bases left unmatched: 9. The CDR3 is 16 amino acids. Germline-derived CDR1 and CDR2 are MGHRA and YSYEKL. CDR3 residues: CASSQDGKGGREKLFF. The CDR3 bases are TGCGCCAGCAGCCAAGATGGGAAAGGGGGCCGCGAAAAACTGTTTTTT.

This clonotype has ten or more counts. The rearrangement joins TRBV5-1 to TRBJ1-3, with D uncertain. Trimming took off 3 bases at V and 2 bases at J, with 21 bases between the two ends. This CDR3 has 18 amino acids. CDR1 is SGHRS and CDR2 is YFSETQ in the germline V gene. CDR3 sequence: CASSSTLLDRITGNTIYF. CDR3 in DNA: TGCGCCAGCAGCTCCACCCTGTTGGACCGGATCACTGGAAACACCATATATTTT.

This clonotype was seen ten or more times. The chain recombines TRBV7-9 with TRBJ2-7; D gene ambiguous. The CDR3 totals 12 residues. Trimming removed 3 bases from V and 6 bases from J, with 9 bases in between. CDR1 is SEHNR and CDR2 is FQNEAQ in the germline V gene (reference sequence). CDR3 nucleotide sequence: TGTGCCAGCAGCTTGATCACTGGCGAGCAGTACTTC. It encodes CASSLITGEQYF.

This clonotype was recorded at least ten times. V usage is TRBV5-1 and J usage is TRBJ1-2; D remains unclear. This CDR3 has 16 residues. CDR1 and CDR2 (germline): SGHRS, YFSETQ. The germline V and J ends were trimmed by 1 base and 8 bases, with 21 bases remaining between them. The CDR3 sequence: CASSLISSGLRQGYTF. As DNA, the CDR3 is TGCGCCAGCAGCTTGATATCTTCCGGACTCCGGCAGGGCTACACCTTC.

This clonotype was observed at least ten times. The chain joins TRBV2 to TRBJ1-1, with TRBD1 matching over 9 bases. Looked up from germline, CDR1 is SNHLY and CDR2 is FYNNEI. V shed 6 bases and J 4 bases; nucleotides not matched to a gene: 3. The length of the CDR3 is 13 residues. The CDR3 DNA sequence: TGTGCCAGCAGAGACAGGGGGGGCACTGAAGCTTTCTTT. Translating gives CASRDRGGTEAFF.

This clonotype came up many times. The chain combines TRBV5-1 with TRBJ2-2, with TRBD2 identical over 7 bases. The germline CDR1 and CDR2 sequences are SGHRS and YFSETQ. This CDR3 has 15 residues. J gave up 5 bases and V 0 bases, and 4 bases lay outside the gene matches. The CDR3 bases are TGCGCCAGCAGCTTGGGTGGTAGCGGGACCGGGGAGCTGTTTTTT. Translating it yields CASSLGGSGTGELFF.

This sequence joins TRBV5-1 and TRBJ2-5; the match to TRBD1 covers 9 bases. The CDR3 is 12 residues long. Germline V CDR1 and CDR2: SGHRS, YFSETQ. The V and J ends lost 4 bases and 5 bases, in that order; junction bases with no gene match: 0. CDR3 in amino acids: CASSDRGETQYF. The CDR3 DNA is TGCGCCAGCAGCGACAGGGGGGAGACCCAGTACTTC.

This clonotype was detected ten times or more. This chain connects TRBV7-2 to TRBJ1-1; D is possibly TRBD1 (6 bases). CDR3 length: 14 residues. Trimming pared 2 bases from V and 0 bases from J, leaving 7 bases between. Germline assignment: CDR1 SGHTA and CDR2 FQGNSA. This CDR3 reads CASSLQGLNTEAFF. The CDR3 nucleotides are TGTGCCAGCAGCTTACAGGGGTTGAACACTGAAGCTTTCTTT.

This clonotype occurred many times. The chain combines TRBV3-1 with TRBJ1-1, with unresolved D. This CDR3 has 14 amino acids. V was clipped by 4 bases and J by 0 bases, with 9 bases between them. Germline V gives CDR1 LGHDT, CDR2 YNNKEL (reference sequence). CDR3 loop: CASSPSRVNTEAFF. In DNA form, the CDR3 reads TGTGCCAGCAGCCCCTCGAGGGTGAACACTGAAGCTTTCTTT.

This clonotype was observed many times. The chain links TRBV20-1 to TRBJ2-1; D remains unclear. The CDR3 runs to 13 residues. The V end lost 6 bases, the J end lost 5 bases, and 14 bases lay between the germline ends. Per germline, CDR1 DFQATT and CDR2 SNEGSKA (reference sequence). The CDR3 bases are TGCAGTGCATGGCGCCCTGGGGACAATGAGCAGTTCTTC. It encodes CSAWRPGDNEQFF.

Concerning this clonotype: A much larger clone lies one base from this, so it may be a read error. V gene TRBV12-3 or TRBV12-4 combines with J gene TRBJ1-2, with TRBD1 identical over 8 bases. The CDR3 is made up of 13 amino acids. CDR3 nucleotide sequence: TGTGCCAGCAGTTTCCAACAGGGGGATGGCTCCACCTTC. Protein sequence: CASSFQQGDGSTF.

This clonotype was seen ten or more times. This chain joins TRBV3-1 and TRBJ2-3; D is perhaps TRBD1 or TRBD2 (5 bases each). This CDR3 contains 15 residues. The V gene's germline CDR1 is LGHDT and CDR2 YNNKEL (reference sequence). Trimming removed 4 bases from V and 4 bases from J, with 15 bases in between. CDR3 sequence: CASSLGTSDSDTQYF. The CDR3 coding sequence is TGTGCCAGCAGCCTAGGGACCAGCGATTCAGATACGCAGTATTTT.

This clonotype has a count of ten or more. The chain uses TRBV5-1 and TRBJ1-4; 10 bases line up with TRBD1. The germline V gene encodes CDR1 SGHRS and CDR2 YFSETQ. This CDR3 region has 15 residues. Trimming removed 4 bases from V and 7 bases from J; junction bases left unmatched: 7. CDR3 amino acids: CASSPMTGGGEKLFF. The CDR3 DNA is TGCGCCAGCAGCCCAATGACAGGGGGCGGTGAAAAACTGTTTTTT.

The J gene is TRBJ2-3, the V gene TRBV13; 13 bases agree with TRBD2. The CDR3 covers 17 residues. After removal of 4 bases from V and 5 bases from J, the junction contained 9 bases not matched to a gene. Germline assignment: CDR1 PRHDT and CDR2 FYEKMQ (reference sequence). This CDR3 is CASSYPLTSGGLDTQYF. The CDR3 nucleotides read TGTGCCAGCAGCTACCCCTTGACTAGCGGGGGGTTAGATACGCAGTATTTT.